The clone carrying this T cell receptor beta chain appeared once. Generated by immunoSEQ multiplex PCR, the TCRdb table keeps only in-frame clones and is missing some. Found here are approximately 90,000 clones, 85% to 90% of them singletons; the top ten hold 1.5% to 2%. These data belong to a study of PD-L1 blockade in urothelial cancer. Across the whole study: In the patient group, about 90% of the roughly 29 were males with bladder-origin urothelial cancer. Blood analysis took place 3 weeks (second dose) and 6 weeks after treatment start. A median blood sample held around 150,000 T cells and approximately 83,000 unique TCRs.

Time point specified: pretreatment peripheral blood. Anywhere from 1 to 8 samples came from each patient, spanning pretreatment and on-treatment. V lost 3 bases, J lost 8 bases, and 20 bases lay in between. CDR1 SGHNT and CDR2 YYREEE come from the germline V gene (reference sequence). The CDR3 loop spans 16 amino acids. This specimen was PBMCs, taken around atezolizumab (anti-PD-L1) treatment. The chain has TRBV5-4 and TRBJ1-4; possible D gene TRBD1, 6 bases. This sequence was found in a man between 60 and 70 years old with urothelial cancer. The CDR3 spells CASSSKVEGDLEKLFF. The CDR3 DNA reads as TGTGCCAGCAGCTCCAAAGTCGAGGGGGATTTGGAAAAACTGTTTTTT. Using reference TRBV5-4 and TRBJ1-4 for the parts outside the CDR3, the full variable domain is ETGVTQSPTHLIKTRGQQVTLRCSSQSGHNTVSWYQQALGQGPQFIFQYYREEENGRGNFPPRFSGLQFPNYSSELNVNALELDDSALYLCASSSKVEGDLEKLFFGSGTQLSVL.